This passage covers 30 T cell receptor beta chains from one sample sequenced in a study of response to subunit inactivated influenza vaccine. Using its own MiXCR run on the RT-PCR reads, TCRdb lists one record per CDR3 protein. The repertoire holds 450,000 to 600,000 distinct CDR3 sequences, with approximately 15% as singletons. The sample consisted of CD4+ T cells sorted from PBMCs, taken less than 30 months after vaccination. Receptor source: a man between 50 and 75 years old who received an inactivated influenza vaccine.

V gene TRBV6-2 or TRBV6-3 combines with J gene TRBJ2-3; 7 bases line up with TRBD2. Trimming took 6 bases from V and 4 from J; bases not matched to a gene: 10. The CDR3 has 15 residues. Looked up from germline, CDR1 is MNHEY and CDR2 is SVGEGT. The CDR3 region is CASSMRLAGADTQYF. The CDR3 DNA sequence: TGTGCCAGCAGCATGAGACTAGCTGGTGCAGATACGCAGTATTTT.

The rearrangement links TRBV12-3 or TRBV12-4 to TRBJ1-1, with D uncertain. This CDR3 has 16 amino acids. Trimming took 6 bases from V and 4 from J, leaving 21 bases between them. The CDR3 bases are TGTGCCAGCAGCCGACCACCCGTGCTTTGGGGCACTGAAGCTTTCTTT. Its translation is CASSRPPVLWGTEAFF.

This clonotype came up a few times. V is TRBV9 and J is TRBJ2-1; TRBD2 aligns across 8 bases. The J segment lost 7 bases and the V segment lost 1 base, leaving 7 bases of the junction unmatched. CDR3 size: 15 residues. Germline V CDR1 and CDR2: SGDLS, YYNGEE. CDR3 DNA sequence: TGTGCCAGCAGCGTAAGCGGGAGAGGTTGGAATGAGCAGTTCTTC. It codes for CASSVSGRGWNEQFF.

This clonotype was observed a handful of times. The CDR3 DNA sequence: TGTGCCAGCAGCCACCAGACTAGCGGGGGGGCCCACTACAATGAGCAGTTCTTC. It yields the protein CASSHQTSGGAHYNEQFF. The V call is TRBV4-2, the J call TRBJ2-1; 14 nucleotides line up with TRBD2. This CDR3 has 18 residues. Trimming at V came to 3 bases and at J to 3 bases, leaving 7 bases not matched to a gene. The V gene's germline CDR1 is LGHNA and CDR2 YNFKEQ.

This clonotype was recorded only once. The CDR3 spells CASSPRIAGVEETQYF. The CDR3, as DNA: TGTGCCAGCTCACCACGAATAGCGGGAGTGGAAGAGACCCAGTACTTC. V usage is TRBV18 and J usage is TRBJ2-5; 9 nucleotides align to TRBD2. CDR1 is KGHSH and CDR2 is LQKENI in the germline V gene. Trimming cost V 1 base and J 3 bases; bases outside gene matches: 6. The CDR3 covers 16 residues.

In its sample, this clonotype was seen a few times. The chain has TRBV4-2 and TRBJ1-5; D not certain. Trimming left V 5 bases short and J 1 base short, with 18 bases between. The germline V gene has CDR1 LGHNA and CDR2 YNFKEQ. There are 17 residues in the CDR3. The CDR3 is CASSTRWNMESNQPQHF. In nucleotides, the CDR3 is TGTGCCAGCAGCACCAGATGGAACATGGAAAGCAATCAGCCCCAGCATTTT.

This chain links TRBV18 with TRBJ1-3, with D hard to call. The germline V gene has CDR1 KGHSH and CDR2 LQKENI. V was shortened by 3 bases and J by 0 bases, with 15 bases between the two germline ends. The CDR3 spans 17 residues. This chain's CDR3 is CASSPPTSLGSGNTIYF. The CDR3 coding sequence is TGTGCCAGCTCACCTCCGACCTCACTCGGCTCTGGAAACACCATATATTTT.

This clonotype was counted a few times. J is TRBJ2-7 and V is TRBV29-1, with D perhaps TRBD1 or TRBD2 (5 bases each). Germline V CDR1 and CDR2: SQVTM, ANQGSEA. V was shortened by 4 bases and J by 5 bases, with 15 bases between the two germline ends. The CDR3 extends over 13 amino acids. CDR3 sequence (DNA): TGCAGCGTTGTCACCGGGGCGGCCAACGAGCAGTACTTC. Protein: CSVVTGAANEQYF.

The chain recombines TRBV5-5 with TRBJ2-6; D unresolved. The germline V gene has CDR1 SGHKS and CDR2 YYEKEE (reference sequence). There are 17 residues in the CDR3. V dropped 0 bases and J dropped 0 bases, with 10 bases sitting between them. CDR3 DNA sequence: TGTGCCAGCAGCTTGGTGGGCACCCGCTCTGGGGCCAACGTCCTGACTTTC. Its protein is CASSLVGTRSGANVLTF. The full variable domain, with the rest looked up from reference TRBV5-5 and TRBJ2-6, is DAGVTQSPTHLIKTRGQQVTLRCSPISGHKSVSWYQQVLGQGPQFIFQYYEKEERGRGNFPDRFSARQFPNYSSELNVNALLLGDSALYLCASSLVGTRSGANVLTFGAGSRLTVL.

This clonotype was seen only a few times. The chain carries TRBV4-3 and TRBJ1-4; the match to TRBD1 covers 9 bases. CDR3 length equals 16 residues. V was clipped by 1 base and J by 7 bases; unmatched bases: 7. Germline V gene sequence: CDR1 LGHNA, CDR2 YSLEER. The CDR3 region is CASSQGTLDRGEKLFF. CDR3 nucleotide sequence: TGCGCCAGCAGCCAAGGAACCTTGGACAGGGGTGAAAAACTGTTTTTT.

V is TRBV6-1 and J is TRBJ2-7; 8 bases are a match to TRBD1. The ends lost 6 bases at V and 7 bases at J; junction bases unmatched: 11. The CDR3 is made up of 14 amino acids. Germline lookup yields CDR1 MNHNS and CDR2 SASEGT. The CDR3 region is CASSLGTGIWEQYF. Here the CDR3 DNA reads TGTGCCAGCAGCCTGGGGACAGGTATATGGGAGCAGTACTTC.

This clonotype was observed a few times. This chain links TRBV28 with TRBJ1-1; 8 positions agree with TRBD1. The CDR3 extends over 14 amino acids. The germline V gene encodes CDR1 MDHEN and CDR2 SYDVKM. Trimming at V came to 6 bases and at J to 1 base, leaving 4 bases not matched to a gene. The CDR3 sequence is CASRPGGTNTEAFF. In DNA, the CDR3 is TGTGCCAGCAGGCCAGGGGGCACGAACACTGAAGCTTTCTTT.

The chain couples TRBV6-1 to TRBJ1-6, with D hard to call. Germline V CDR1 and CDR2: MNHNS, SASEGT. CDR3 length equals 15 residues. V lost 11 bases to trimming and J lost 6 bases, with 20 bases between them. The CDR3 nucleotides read TGTGCCGTCAGAGGGCATGGGGAAGCTAATTCACCCCTCCACTTT. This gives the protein CAVRGHGEANSPLHF.

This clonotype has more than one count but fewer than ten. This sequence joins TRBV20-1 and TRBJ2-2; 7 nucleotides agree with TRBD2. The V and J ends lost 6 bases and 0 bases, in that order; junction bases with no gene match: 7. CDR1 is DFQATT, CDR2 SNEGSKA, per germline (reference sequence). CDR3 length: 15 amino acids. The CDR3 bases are TGCAGTGCCCACTCGCGGGAGTCGAACACCGGGGAGCTGTTTTTT. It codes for CSAHSRESNTGELFF.

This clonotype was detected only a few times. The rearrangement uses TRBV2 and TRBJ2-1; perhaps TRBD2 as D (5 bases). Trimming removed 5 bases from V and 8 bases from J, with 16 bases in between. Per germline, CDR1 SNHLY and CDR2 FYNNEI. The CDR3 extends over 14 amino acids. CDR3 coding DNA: TGTGCCAGCAGTCCCCGCTGGTCCGGGGATGAGCAGTTCTTC. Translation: CASSPRWSGDEQFF.

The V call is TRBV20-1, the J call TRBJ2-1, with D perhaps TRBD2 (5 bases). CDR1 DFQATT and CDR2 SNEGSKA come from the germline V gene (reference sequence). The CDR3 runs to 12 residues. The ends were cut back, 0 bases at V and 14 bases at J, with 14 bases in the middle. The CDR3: CSARDREAREFF. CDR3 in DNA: TGCAGTGCTAGAGATCGGGAAGCTCGGGAGTTCTTC.

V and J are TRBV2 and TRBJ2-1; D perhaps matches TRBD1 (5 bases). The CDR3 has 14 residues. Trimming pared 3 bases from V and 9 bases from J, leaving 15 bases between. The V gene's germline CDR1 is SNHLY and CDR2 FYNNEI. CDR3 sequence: CASSDVLGPLEQFF. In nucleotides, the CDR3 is TGTGCCAGCAGTGATGTTTTGGGGCCTCTTGAGCAGTTCTTC.

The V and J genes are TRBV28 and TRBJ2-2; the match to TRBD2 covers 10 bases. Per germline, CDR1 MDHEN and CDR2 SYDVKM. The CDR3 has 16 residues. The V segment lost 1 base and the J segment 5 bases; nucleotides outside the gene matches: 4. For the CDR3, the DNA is TGTGCCAGCAGTTTATCTAGCGGGAGAGGTACCGGGGAGCTGTTTTTT. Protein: CASSLSSGRGTGELFF.

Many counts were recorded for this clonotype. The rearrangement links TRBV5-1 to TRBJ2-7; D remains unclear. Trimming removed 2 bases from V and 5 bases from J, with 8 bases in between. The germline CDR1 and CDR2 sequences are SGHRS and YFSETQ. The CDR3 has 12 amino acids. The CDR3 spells CASSLNSHEQYF. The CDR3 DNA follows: TGCGCCAGCAGCTTAAACAGCCACGAGCAGTACTTC.

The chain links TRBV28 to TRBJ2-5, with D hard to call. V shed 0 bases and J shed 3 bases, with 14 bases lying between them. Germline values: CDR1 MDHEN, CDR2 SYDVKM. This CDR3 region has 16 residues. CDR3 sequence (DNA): TGTGCCAGCAGTTTATGGGGTTCCACCACTAAAGAGACCCAGTACTTC. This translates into CASSLWGSTTKETQYF.

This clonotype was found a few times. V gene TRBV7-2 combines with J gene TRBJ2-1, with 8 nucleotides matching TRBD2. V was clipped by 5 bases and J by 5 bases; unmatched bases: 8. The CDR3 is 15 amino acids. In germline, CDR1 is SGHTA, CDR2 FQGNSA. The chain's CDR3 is CASSPSSGGHNEQFF. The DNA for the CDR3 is TGTGCCAGCAGCCCTTCCAGCGGGGGCCACAATGAGCAGTTCTTC.

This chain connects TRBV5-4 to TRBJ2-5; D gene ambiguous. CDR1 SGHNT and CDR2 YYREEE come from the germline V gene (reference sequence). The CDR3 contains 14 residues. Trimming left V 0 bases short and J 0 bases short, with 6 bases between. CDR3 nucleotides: TGTGCCAGCAGCTTGGCCGCGTACCAAGAGACCCAGTACTTC. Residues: CASSLAAYQETQYF.

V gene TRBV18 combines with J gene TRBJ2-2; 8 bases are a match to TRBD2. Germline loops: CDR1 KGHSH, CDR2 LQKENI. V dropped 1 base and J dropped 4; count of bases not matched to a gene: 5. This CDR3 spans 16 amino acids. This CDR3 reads CASSPLGTRGTGELFF. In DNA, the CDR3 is TGTGCCAGCTCACCACTAGGGACTAGAGGCACCGGGGAGCTGTTTTTT.

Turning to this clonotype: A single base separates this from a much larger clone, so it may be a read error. This CDR3 reads CASRPNTGELFF. CDR3 nucleotide sequence: TGTGCCAGCAGACCGAACACCGGGGAGCTGTTTTTT. This rearrangement joins TRBV6-2 or TRBV6-3 to TRBJ2-2; D remains ambiguous. The V gene's germline CDR1 is MNHEY and CDR2 SVGEGT. CDR3 size: 12 residues. With 6 bases removed from V and 0 bases from J, the gap between germline ends came to 2 bases.

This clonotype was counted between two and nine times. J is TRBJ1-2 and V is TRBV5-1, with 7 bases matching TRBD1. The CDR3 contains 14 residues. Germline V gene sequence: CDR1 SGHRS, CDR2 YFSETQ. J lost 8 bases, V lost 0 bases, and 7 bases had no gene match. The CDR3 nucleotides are TGCGCCAGCAGCTTGGCGACAGGGAGAGAAGGCTACACCTTC. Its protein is CASSLATGREGYTF.

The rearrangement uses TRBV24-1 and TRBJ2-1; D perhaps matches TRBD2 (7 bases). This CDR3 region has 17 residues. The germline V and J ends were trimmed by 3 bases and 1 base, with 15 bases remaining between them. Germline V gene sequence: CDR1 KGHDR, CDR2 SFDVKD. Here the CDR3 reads CATSDGGAGVSYNEQFF. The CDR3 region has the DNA TGTGCCACCAGTGATGGGGGCGCGGGGGTTTCCTACAATGAGCAGTTCTTC.

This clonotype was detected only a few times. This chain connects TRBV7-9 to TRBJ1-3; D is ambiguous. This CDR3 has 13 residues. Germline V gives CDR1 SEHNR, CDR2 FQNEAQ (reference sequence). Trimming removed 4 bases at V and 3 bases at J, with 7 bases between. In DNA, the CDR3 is TGTGCCAGCAGCTGGACCATTGGAAACACCATATATTTT. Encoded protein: CASSWTIGNTIYF. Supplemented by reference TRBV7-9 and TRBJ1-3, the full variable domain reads DTGVSQNPRHKITKRGQNVTFRCDPISEHNRLYWYRQTLGQGPEFLTYFQNEAQLEKSRLLSDRFSAERPKGSFSTLEIQRTEQGDSAMYLCASSWTIGNTIYFGEGSWLTVV.

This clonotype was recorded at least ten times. CDR3 DNA sequence: TGTGCCAGCACCCCGACAGGGATGAACACTGAAGCTTTCTTT. Translated, it gives CASTPTGMNTEAFF. The gene calls are TRBV6-1 and TRBJ1-1; 7 bases fit TRBD1. Germline CDR1 MNHNS, CDR2 SASEGT. V lost 7 bases to trimming and J lost 0 bases; unmatched junction nucleotides: 5. The CDR3 consists of 14 residues.

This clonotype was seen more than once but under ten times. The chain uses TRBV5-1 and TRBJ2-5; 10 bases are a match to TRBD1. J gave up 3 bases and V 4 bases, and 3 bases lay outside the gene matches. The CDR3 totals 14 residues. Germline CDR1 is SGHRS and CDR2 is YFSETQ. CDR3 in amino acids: CASSIGTGEETQYF. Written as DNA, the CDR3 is TGCGCCAGCAGCATTGGGACAGGGGAAGAGACCCAGTACTTC.

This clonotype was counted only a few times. In DNA form, the CDR3 reads TGCAGTGCTTTCCGGGACAGGGGTGAAAAACTGTTTTTT. Protein: CSAFRDRGEKLFF. This chain uses TRBV20-1 with TRBJ1-4, with 10 positions matching TRBD1. V trimming: 5 bases; J trimming: 7 bases; junction bases outside the gene matches: 4. The germline V gene encodes CDR1 DFQATT and CDR2 SNEGSKA (reference sequence). The CDR3 contains 13 residues.